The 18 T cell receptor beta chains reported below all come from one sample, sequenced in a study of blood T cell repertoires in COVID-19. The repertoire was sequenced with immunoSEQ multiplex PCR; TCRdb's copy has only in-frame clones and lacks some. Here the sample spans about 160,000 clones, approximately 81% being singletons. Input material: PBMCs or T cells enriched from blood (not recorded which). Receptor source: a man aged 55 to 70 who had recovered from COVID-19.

In nucleotides, the CDR3 is TGTGCCAGCAGACTACAGGGGACCTATGGCTACACCTTC. Translating gives CASRLQGTYGYTF. V and J are TRBV28 and TRBJ1-2; TRBD1 aligns across 7 bases. The trim removed 6 bases at V and 4 bases at J, leaving 5 bases unmatched. Germline V gene sequence: CDR1 MDHEN, CDR2 SYDVKM. CDR3 length: 13 amino acids.

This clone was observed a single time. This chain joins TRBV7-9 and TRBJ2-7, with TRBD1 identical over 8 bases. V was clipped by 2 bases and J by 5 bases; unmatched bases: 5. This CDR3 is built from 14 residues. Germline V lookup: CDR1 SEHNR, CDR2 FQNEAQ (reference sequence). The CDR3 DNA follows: TGTGCCAGCAGCTTAAACAGGGGGTTTGACGAGCAGTACTTC. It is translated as CASSLNRGFDEQYF.

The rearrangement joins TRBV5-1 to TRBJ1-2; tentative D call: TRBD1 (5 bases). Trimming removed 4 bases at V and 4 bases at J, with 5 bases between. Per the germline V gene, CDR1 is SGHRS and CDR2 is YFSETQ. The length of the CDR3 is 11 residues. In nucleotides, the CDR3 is TGCGCCAGCAGCGACAGCTATGGCTACACCTTC. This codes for CASSDSYGYTF.

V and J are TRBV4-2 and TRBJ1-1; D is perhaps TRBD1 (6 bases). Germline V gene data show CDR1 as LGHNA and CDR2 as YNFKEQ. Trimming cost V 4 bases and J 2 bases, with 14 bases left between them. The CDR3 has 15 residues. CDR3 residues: CASSRYLQGNTEAFF. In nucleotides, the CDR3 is TGTGCCAGCAGCCGATACCTACAGGGAAACACTGAAGCTTTCTTT.

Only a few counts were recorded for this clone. The CDR3 DNA reads TGTGCCAGCAGTGTAGGACAGGGGGGATATGAGCAGTTCTTC. It specifies CASSVGQGGYEQFF. This chain joins TRBV7-8 and TRBJ2-1; 10 bases agree with TRBD1. Unmatched junction bases numbered 7, after V lost 6 bases and J lost 8 bases. Germline values: CDR1 SGHVS, CDR2 FQNEAQ. This CDR3 spans 14 amino acids.

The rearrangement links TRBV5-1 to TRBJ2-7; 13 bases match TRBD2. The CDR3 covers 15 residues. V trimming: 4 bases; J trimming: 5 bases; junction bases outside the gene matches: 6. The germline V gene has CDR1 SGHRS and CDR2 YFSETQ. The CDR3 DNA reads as TGCGCCAGCAGCCGACGGACTAGCGGGAGCAACGAGCAGTACTTC. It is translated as CASSRRTSGSNEQYF.

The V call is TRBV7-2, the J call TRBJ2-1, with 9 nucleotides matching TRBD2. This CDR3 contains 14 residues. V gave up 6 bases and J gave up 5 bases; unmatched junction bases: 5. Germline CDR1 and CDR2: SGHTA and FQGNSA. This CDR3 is CASRSGRIHNEQFF. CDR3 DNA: TGTGCCAGCAGGAGCGGGAGGATTCACAATGAGCAGTTCTTC.

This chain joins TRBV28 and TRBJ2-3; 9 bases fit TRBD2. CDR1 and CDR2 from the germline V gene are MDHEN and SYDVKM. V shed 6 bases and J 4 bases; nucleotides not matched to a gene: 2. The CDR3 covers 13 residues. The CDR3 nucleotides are TGTGCCAGCAGAGGCGGGGGGGCAGATACGCAGTATTTT. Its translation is CASRGGGADTQYF.

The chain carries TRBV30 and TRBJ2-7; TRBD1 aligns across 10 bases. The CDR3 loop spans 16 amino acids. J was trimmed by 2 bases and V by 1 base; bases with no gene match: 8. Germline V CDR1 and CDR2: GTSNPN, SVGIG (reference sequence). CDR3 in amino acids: CAWSDGTGVWAYEQYF. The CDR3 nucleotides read TGTGCCTGGAGTGACGGGACAGGGGTGTGGGCCTACGAGCAGTACTTC. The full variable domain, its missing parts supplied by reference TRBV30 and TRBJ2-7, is SQTIHQWPATLVQPVGSPLSLECTVEGTSNPNLYWYRQAAGRGLQLLFYSVGIGQISSEVPQNLSASRPQDRQFILSSKKLLLSDSGFYLCAWSDGTGVWAYEQYFGPGTRLTVT.

The CDR3 DNA reads as TGTGCCAGCTCACCCTCATACAGGGGTGAAGCTTTCTTT. This sequence encodes CASSPSYRGEAFF. J is TRBJ1-1 and V is TRBV18; 7 bases agree with TRBD1. V gave up 3 bases and J gave up 7 bases; unmatched junction bases: 5. Per germline, CDR1 KGHSH and CDR2 LQKENI. The CDR3 covers 13 residues.

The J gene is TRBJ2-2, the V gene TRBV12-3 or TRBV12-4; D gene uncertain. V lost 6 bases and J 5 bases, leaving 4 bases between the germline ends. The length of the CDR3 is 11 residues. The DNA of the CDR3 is TGTGCCAGCAGGAGGACCGGGGAGCTGTTTTTT. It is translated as CASRRTGELFF.

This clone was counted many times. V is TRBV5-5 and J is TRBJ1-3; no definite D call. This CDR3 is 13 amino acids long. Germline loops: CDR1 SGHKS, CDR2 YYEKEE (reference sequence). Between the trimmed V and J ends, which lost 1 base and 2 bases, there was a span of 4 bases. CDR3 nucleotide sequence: TGTGCCAGCAGCTTGACAGCTGGAAACACCATATATTTT. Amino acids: CASSLTAGNTIYF.

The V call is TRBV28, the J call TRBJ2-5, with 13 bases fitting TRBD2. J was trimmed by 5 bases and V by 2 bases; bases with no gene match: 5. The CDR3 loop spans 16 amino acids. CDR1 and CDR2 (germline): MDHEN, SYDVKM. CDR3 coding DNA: TGTGCCAGCAGTTTACCCGGGACTAGCGGGATGGAGACCCAGTACTTC. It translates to CASSLPGTSGMETQYF.

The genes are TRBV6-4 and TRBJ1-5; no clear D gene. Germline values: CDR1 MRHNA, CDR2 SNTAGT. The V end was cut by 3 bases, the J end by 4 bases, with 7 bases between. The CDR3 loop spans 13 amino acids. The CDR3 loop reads CASSEQLNQPQHF. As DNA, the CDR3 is TGTGCCAGCAGTGAACAGTTAAATCAGCCCCAGCATTTT.

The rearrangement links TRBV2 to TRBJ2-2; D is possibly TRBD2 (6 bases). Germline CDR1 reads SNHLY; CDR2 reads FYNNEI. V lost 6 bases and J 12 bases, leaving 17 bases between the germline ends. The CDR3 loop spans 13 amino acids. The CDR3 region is CASRASAPGQLFF. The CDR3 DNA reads TGTGCCAGCAGGGCTAGCGCTCCAGGGCAGCTGTTTTTT.

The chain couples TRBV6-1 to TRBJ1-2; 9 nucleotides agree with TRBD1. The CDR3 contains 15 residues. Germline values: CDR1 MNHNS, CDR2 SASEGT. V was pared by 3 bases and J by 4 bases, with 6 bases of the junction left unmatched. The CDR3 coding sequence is TGTGCCAGCAGTGACGGACAGGGGATCGGCTATGGCTACACCTTC. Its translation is CASSDGQGIGYGYTF.

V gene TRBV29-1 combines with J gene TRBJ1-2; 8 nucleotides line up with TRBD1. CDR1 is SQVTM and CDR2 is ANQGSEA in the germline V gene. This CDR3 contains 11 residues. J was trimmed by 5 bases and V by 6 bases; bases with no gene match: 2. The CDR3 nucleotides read TGCAGCGTGGGACAGGAATATGGCTACACCTTC. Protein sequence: CSVGQEYGYTF.

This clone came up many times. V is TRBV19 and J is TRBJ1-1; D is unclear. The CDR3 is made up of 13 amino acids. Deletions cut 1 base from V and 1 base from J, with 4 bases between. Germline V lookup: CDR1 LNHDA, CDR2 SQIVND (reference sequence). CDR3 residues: CASSIGQNTEAFF. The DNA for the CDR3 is TGTGCCAGTAGTATAGGACAGAACACTGAAGCTTTCTTT.